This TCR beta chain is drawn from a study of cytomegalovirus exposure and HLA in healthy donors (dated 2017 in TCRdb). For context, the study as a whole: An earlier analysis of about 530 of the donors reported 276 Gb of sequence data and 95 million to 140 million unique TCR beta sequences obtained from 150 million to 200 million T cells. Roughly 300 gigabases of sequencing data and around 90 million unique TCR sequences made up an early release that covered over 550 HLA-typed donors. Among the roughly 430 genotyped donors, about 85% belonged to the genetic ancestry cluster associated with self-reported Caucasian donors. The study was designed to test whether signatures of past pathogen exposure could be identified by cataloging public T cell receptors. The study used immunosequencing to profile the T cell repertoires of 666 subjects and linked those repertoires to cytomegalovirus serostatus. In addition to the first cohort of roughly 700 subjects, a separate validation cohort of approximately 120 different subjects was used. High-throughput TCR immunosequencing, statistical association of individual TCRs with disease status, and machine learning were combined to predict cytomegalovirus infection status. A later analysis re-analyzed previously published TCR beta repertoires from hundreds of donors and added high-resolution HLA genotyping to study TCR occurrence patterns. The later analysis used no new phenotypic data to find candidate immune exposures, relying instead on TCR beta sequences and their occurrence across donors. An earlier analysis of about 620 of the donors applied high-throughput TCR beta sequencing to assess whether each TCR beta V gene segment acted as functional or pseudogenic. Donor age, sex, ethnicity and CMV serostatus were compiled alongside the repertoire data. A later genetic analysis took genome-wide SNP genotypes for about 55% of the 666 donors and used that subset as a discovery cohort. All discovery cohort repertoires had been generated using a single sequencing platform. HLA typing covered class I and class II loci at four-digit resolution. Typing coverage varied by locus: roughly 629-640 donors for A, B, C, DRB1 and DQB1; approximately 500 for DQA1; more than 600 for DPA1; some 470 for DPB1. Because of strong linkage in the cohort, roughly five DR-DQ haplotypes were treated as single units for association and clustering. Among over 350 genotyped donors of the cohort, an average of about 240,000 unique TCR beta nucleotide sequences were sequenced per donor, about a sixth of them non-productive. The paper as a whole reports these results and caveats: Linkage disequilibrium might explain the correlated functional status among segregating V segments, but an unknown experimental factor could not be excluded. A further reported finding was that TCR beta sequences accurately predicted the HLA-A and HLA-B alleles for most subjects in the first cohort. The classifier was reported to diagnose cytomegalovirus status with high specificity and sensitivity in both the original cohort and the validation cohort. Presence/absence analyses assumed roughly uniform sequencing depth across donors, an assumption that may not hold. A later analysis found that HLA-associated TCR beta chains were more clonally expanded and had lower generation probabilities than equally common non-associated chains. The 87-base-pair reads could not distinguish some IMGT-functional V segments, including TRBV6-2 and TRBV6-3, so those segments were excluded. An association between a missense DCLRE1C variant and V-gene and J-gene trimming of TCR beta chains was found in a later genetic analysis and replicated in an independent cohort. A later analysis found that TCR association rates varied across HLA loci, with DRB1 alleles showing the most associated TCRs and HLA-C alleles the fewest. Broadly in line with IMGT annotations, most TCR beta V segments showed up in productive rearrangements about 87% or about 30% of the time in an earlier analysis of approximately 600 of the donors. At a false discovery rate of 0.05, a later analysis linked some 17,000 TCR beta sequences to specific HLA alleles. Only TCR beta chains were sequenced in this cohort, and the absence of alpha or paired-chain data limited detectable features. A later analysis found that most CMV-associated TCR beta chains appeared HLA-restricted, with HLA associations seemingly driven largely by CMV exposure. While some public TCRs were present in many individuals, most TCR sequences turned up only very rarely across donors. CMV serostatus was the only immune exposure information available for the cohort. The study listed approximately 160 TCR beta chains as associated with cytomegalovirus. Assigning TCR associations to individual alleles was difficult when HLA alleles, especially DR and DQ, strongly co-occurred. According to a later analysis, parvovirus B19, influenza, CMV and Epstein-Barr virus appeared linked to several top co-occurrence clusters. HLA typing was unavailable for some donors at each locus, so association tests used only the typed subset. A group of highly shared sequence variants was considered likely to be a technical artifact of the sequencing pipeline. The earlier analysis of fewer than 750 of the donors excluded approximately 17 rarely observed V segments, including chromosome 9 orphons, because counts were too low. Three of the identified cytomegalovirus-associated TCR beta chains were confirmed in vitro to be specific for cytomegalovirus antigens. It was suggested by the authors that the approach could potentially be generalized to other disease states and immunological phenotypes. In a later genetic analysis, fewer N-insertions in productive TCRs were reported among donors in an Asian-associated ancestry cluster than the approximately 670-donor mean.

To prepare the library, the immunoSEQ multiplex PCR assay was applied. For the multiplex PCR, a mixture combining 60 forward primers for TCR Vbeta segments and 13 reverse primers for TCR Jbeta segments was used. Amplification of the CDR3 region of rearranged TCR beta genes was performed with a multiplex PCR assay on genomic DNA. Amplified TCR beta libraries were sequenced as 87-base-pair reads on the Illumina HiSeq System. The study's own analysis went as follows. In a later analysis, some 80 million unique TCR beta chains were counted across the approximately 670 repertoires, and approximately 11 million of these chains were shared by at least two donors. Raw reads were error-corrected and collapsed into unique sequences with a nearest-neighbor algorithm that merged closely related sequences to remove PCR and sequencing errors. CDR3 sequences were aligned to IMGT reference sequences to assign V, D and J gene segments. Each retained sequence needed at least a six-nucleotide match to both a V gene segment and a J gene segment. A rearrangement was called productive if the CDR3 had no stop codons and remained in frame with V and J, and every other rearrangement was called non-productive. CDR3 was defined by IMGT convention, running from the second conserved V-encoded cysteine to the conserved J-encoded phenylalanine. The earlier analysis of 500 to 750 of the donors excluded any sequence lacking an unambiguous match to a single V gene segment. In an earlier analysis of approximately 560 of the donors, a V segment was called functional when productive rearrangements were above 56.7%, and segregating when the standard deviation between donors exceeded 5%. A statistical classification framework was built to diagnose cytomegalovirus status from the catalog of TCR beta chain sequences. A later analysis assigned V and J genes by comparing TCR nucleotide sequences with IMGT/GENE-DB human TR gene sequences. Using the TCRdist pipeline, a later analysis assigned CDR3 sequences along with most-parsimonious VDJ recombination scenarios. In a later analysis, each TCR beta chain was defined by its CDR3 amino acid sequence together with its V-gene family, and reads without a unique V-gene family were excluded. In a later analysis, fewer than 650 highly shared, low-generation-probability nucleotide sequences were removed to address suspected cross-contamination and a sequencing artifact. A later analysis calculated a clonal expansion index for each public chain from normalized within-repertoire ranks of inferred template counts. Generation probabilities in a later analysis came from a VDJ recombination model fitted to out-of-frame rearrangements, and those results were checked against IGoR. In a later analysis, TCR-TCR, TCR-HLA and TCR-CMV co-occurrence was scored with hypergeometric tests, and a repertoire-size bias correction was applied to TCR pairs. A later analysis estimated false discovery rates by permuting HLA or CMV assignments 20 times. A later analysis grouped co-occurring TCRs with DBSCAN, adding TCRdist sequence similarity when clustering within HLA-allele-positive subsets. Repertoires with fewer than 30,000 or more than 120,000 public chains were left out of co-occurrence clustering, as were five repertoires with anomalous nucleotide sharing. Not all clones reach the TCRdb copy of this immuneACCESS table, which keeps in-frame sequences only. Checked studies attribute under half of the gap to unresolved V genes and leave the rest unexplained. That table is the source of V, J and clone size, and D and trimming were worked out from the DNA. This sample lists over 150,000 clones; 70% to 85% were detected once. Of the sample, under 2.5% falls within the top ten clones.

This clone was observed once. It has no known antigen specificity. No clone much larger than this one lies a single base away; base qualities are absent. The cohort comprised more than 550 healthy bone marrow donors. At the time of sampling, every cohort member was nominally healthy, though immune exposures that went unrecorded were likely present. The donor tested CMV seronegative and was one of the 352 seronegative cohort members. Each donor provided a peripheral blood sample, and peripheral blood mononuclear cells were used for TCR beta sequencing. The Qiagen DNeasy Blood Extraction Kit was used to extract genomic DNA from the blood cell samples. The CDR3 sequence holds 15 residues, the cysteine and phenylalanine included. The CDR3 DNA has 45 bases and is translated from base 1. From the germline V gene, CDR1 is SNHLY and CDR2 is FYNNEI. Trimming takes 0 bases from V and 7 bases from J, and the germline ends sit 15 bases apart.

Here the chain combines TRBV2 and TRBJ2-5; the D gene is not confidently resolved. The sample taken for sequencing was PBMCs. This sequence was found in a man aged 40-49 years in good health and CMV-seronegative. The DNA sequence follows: TGTGCCAGCAGTGAAGCCGGAGCAGCTACCTGGACCCAGTACTTC. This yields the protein CASSEAGAATWTQYF.